The clone carrying this TCR beta chain is medium-sized within its sample. No antigen is known for it. Germline CDR1 is SGHVS and CDR2 is FNYEAQ. Losses at the gene ends were 5 bases for V and 2 bases for J; bases not matched to a gene: 8. This CDR3 contains 16 residues. This sample is drawn from a study of OX40 agonist ivuxolimab in advanced cancers. The wider study: Patients received the agonistic anti-OX40 (CD134) antibody ivuxolimab. Previous treatment with anti-PD-1, anti-PD-L1 or anti-CTLA-4 therapy was allowed; about 37% had received some. General observations from the study: At 0.1 to 3.0 mg/kg, CD4+ and CD8+ blood T cells expanded clonally by week 6. Nonresponders, in some cases, also had low normalized T-cell clonal expansion.

Using immunoSEQ multiplex PCR, the repertoire was profiled, and TCRdb retains in-frame clones only, with some absent. The sample lists under 20,000 clones; 70% to 90% were seen once. The chain employs TRBV7-6 and TRBJ2-2, with 7 bases lining up with TRBD2. The TCR originated in an adult with an advanced solid tumor such as melanoma, head and neck, liver or kidney cancer. This specimen was CD4+ or CD8+ T cells sorted from blood, taken in a trial of the OX40 agonist ivuxolimab. In DNA, the CDR3 is TGTGCCAGCAGCCCCCGAGCGGGACCTAACACCGGGGAGCTGTTTTTT. This sequence encodes CASSPRAGPNTGELFF.